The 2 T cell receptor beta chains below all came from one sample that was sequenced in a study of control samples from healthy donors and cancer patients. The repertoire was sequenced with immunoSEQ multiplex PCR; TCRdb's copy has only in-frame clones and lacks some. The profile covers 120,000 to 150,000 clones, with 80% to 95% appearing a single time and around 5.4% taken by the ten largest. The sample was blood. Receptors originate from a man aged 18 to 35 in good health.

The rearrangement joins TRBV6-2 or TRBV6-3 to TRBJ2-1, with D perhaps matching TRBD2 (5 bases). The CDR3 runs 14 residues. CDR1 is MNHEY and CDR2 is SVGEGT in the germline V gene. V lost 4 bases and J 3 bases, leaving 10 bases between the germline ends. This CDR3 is CASSWESGYNEQFF. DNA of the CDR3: TGTGCCAGCAGTTGGGAGAGCGGCTACAATGAGCAGTTCTTC.

The CDR3 DNA reads as TGCAGCGTTGGGCTTACACACCGACAAACAGGAGCCGAGCAGTACTTC. This codes for CSVGLTHRQTGAEQYF. The chain couples TRBV29-1 to TRBJ2-7; TRBD1 is a possible D gene (5 bases). CDR3 length equals 16 residues. V was clipped by 4 bases and J by 6 bases, with 25 bases between them. Germline loops: CDR1 SQVTM, CDR2 ANQGSEA.